Many counts were recorded for the clone carrying this TCR beta chain. Its antigen is currently unknown. As TCR cDNA was made by 5'RACE template switching, a universal primer site and UMIs were added. TCRdb redid the calling of the 5' RACE reads with MiXCR, one entry per CDR3 protein. The sample yields nearly 300,000 distinct CDR3 sequences, 7.5% to 9% seen once. The sample belongs to a study of T cells after yellow fever vaccination. V lost 0 bases to trimming and J lost 5 bases, with 15 bases between them. CDR1 is SGHNT and CDR2 is YYREEE in the germline V gene (reference sequence). CDR3 length equals 15 residues. Study-wide points: Reappearing after the booster were most of the clones from primary vaccination (less than 97% CD4, approximately 89% CD8).

The sequences come from CD4+ T cells sorted from PBMCs, collected 5 days after the yellow fever booster vaccination. The chain recombines TRBV5-4 with TRBJ2-7; TRBD2 might be the D (6 bases). This clonotype was sampled from a man aged 18 to 29 who received the YFV17D yellow fever vaccine. CDR3 protein: CASSLAGVAGNEQYF. The CDR3 DNA is TGTGCCAGCAGCTTGGCCGGCGTGGCGGGGAACGAGCAGTACTTC.